This TCR beta chain was identified in a study of beta chain features in type 1 diabetes. Germline assignment: CDR1 GTSNPN and CDR2 SVGIG (reference sequence). Trimming shortened V by 4 bases and J by 4 bases, and 20 bases separated the two germline ends. CDR3 length: 15 amino acids. Sequencing targeted expressed TCRB transcripts, as all isolated RNA had been reverse transcribed. Assay: immunoSEQ multiplex PCR; the TCRdb copy retains only in-frame clones and omits some. This sample has about 360,000 clones, with around 13% found just once. The receptor's source is a man younger than 35 in good health. The chain has TRBV30 and TRBJ2-7; D is possibly TRBD1 (5 bases). Sequenced sample: naive CD4+ T cells from blood. CDR3 DNA: TGTGCCTGGAATAATAAGTTTGGCAAGGGGTACGAGCAGTACTTC. Translated: CAWNNKFGKGYEQYF.